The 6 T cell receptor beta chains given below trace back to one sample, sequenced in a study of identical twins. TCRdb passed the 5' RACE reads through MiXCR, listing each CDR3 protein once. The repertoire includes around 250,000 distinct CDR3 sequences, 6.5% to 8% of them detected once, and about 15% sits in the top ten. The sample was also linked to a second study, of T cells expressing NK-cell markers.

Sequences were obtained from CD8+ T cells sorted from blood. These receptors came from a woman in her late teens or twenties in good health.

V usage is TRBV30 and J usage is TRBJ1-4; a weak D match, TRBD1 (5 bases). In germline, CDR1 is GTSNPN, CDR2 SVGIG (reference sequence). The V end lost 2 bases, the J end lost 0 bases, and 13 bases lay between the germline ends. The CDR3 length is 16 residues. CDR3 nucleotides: TGTGCCTGGAGTTCCATCGACAGTGCAACTAATGAAAAACTGTTTTTT. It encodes CAWSSIDSATNEKLFF.

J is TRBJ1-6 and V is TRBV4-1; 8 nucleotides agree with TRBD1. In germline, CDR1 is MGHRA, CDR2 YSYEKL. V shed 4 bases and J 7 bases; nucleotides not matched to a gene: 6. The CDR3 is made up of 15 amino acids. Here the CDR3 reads CASSRVDRGNSPLHF. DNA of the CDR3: TGCGCCAGCAGCCGCGTCGACAGGGGCAATTCACCCCTCCACTTT.

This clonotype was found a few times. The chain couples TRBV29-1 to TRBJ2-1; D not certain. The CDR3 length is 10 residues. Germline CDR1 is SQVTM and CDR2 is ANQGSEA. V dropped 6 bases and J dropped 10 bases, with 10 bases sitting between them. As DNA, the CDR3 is TGCAGCGTCCTCCGTCGAGAGCAGTTCTTC. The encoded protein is CSVLRREQFF.

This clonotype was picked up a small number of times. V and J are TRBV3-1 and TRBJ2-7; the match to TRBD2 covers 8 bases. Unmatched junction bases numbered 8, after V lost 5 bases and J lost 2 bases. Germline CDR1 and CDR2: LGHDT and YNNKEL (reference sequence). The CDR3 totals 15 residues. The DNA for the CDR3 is TGTGCCAGCAGCGGCAGCGGGAGAGGCACCTACGAGCAGTACTTC. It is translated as CASSGSGRGTYEQYF.

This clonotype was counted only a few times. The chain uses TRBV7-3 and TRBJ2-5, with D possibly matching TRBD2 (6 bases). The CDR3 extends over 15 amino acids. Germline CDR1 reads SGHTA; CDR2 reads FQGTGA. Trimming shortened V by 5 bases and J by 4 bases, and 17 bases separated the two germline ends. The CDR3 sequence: CASSLSGEFGETQYF. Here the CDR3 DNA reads TGTGCCAGCAGCCTCTCGGGGGAGTTTGGAGAGACCCAGTACTTC. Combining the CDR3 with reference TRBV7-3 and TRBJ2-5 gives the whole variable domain GAGVSQTPSNKVTEKGKYVELRCDPISGHTALYWYRQSLGQGPEFLIYFQGTGAADDSGLPNDRFFAVRPEGSVSTLKIQRTERGDSAVYLCASSLSGEFGETQYFGPGTRLLVL.

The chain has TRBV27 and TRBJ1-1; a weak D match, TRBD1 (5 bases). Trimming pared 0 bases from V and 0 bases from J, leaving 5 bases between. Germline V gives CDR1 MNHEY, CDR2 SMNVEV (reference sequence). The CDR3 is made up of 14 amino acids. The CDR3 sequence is CASSLSTVNTEAFF. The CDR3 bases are TGTGCCAGCAGTTTATCGACAGTGAACACTGAAGCTTTCTTT.